A single sample gave rise to the 32 T cell receptor beta chains below, sequenced in a study of blood T cell repertoires in COVID-19. The method was immunoSEQ multiplex PCR; TCRdb's version includes in-frame clones alone and lacks a portion of them. The table lists hundreds of thousands of clones, 75% to 90% of them singletons, with approximately 3.6% in the top ten. The sequencing input was peripheral blood. The receptors were gathered from a woman younger than 30 with acute or convalescent COVID-19.

V is TRBV2 and J is TRBJ1-1; D remains unclear. Germline V gene lookup returns CDR1 SNHLY and CDR2 FYNNEI. The germline V and J ends were trimmed by 0 bases and 0 bases, with 8 bases remaining between them. This CDR3 comprises 15 residues. DNA for the CDR3: TGTGCCAGCAGTGAAGCGTCGAGGTTGAACACTGAAGCTTTCTTT. Its protein is CASSEASRLNTEAFF.

The chain has TRBV2 and TRBJ1-2; the match to TRBD1 covers 8 bases. This CDR3 region has 13 residues. Germline loops: CDR1 SNHLY, CDR2 FYNNEI. Trimming took 10 bases from V and 5 from J; bases not matched to a gene: 9. Here the CDR3 DNA reads TGTGCCATCCACCCTCGGACAGGGTATGGCTACACCTTC. Residues: CAIHPRTGYGYTF. The full variable domain, its missing parts supplied by reference TRBV2 and TRBJ1-2, is EPEVTQTPSHQVTQMGQEVILRCVPISNHLYFYWYRQILGQKVEFLVSFYNNEISEKSEIFDDQFSVERPDGSNFTLKIRSTKLEDSAMYFCAIHPRTGYGYTFGSGTRLTVV.

This chain uses TRBV5-1 with TRBJ1-2; TRBD1 agrees at 8 bases. This CDR3 comprises 12 residues. CDR1 is SGHRS and CDR2 is YFSETQ in the germline V gene. V shed 0 bases, J shed 13 bases, and the junction held 5 bases outside the gene matches. This CDR3 reads CASSLAGGTFTF. DNA for the CDR3: TGCGCCAGCAGCTTGGCAGGGGGCACCTTCACCTTC.

About this clone itself: Other DNA sequences in the same sample also yield this CDR3. The V gene is TRBV19, the J gene TRBJ2-5; TRBD1 matches 7 bases. Germline CDR1 and CDR2: LNHDA and SQIVND (reference sequence). The ends lost 6 bases at V and 5 bases at J; junction bases unmatched: 6. This CDR3 contains 13 residues. For the CDR3, the DNA is TGTGCCAGTAGACCTACAGGGGTTGAGACCCAGTACTTC. Residues: CASRPTGVETQYF.

The V call is TRBV6-2 or TRBV6-3, the J call TRBJ1-2, with TRBD1 identical over 11 bases. The CDR3 contains 15 residues. Trimming at V came to 0 bases and at J to 4 bases, leaving 1 base not matched to a gene. In germline, CDR1 is MNHEY, CDR2 SVGEGT. CDR3 in amino acids: CASSYSGTGGYGYTF. DNA for the CDR3: TGTGCCAGCAGTTACTCGGGGACAGGGGGCTATGGCTACACCTTC.

The J gene is TRBJ1-2, the V gene TRBV7-9; D perhaps matches TRBD1 (5 bases). The germline V gene encodes CDR1 SEHNR and CDR2 FQNEAQ (reference sequence). The CDR3 consists of 12 residues. Trimming left V 10 bases short and J 5 bases short, with 14 bases between. CDR3 residues: CATQGAEYGYTF. The CDR3 DNA sequence: TGTGCCACGCAGGGTGCGGAATATGGCTACACCTTC.

This chain connects TRBV15 to TRBJ1-5; no clear D gene. Between the trimmed V and J ends, which lost 0 bases and 3 bases, there was a span of 9 bases. Looked up from germline, CDR1 is LNHNV and CDR2 is YYDKDF (reference sequence). The CDR3 totals 15 residues. The CDR3 DNA reads TGTGCCACCAGCAGAGATAGCAGCGTCAATCAGCCCCAGCATTTT. This gives the protein CATSRDSSVNQPQHF.

This CDR3 is CASSQGQAPEAFF. CDR3 coding DNA: TGTGCCAGCAGTCAGGGACAGGCTCCGGAAGCTTTCTTT. The rearrangement joins TRBV7-6 to TRBJ1-1; 8 bases agree with TRBD1. CDR1 and CDR2 (germline): SGHVS, FNYEAQ. V was clipped by 6 bases and J by 8 bases; unmatched bases: 8. The CDR3 is made up of 13 amino acids. Full variable domain (remainder filled in from reference TRBV7-6 and TRBJ1-1): GAGVSQSPRYKVTKRGQDVALRCDPISGHVSLYWYRQALGQGPEFLTYFNYEAQQDKSGLPNDRFSAERPEGSISTLTIQRTEQRDSAMYRCASSQGQAPEAFFGQGTRLTVV.

This chain connects TRBV13 to TRBJ2-7, with no clear D. In germline, CDR1 is PRHDT, CDR2 FYEKMQ (reference sequence). The CDR3 is 15 residues long. The V end lost 3 bases, the J end lost 0 bases, and 12 bases lay between the germline ends. The CDR3 nucleotides are TGTGCCAGCAGCTTCGGCGAGGTTATCTCCTACGAGCAGTACTTC. It specifies CASSFGEVISYEQYF.

The genes are TRBV24-1 and TRBJ2-2, with D tentatively TRBD1 (5 bases). Germline V gives CDR1 KGHDR, CDR2 SFDVKD. The ends were cut back, 4 bases at V and 1 base at J, with 9 bases in the middle. The CDR3 consists of 15 residues. The CDR3 DNA reads as TGTGCCACCAGTGAATCCAGGGAGAACACCGGGGAGCTGTTTTTT. It encodes CATSESRENTGELFF.

The V and J genes are TRBV2 and TRBJ2-7; 8 bases align to TRBD2. CDR3 size: 14 residues. Germline V CDR1 and CDR2: SNHLY, FYNNEI. Losses at the gene ends were 8 bases for V and 1 base for J; bases not matched to a gene: 7. The CDR3 region is CASFRASGSYEQYF. Written as DNA, the CDR3 is TGTGCCAGCTTCCGGGCTAGCGGGTCCTACGAGCAGTACTTC.

V and J are TRBV6-5 and TRBJ2-5; weak D call: TRBD1 (6 bases). There are 14 residues in the CDR3. Trimming took off 3 bases at V and 2 bases at J, with 10 bases between the two ends. Germline CDR1 MNHEY, CDR2 SVGAGI. The CDR3 region is CASSYVRGQETQYF. The CDR3 bases are TGTGCCAGCAGTTATGTAAGGGGGCAAGAGACCCAGTACTTC.

This clone came up once. The chain's CDR3 is CASSKFGQGDTYTYYNSPLHF. CDR3 in DNA: TGTGCCAGTAGTAAATTCGGACAGGGCGACACTTATACCTACTATAATTCACCCCTCCACTTT. The gene calls are TRBV19 and TRBJ1-6, with 8 bases aligning to TRBD1. Unmatched junction bases numbered 20, after V lost 4 bases and J lost 3 bases. The CDR3 has 21 amino acids. Per germline, CDR1 LNHDA and CDR2 SQIVND (reference sequence).

The chain has TRBV19 and TRBJ2-1; tentative D call: TRBD2 (6 bases). The CDR3 runs to 14 residues. The germline CDR1 and CDR2 sequences are LNHDA and SQIVND (reference sequence). V was clipped by 4 bases and J by 10 bases, with 17 bases between them. CDR3 nucleotides: TGTGCCAGTAGTACCGGGGGAGCCTCAGGCGAGCAGTTCTTC. Protein sequence: CASSTGGASGEQFF.

The genes are TRBV9 and TRBJ2-7, with D possibly matching TRBD2 (5 bases). Deletions cut 4 bases from V and 0 bases from J, with 17 bases between. CDR3 size: 16 residues. The germline CDR1 and CDR2 sequences are SGDLS and YYNGEE. The CDR3 region has the DNA TGTGCCAGCAGCCCTCACGGACTGGAGAGCTCCTACGAGCAGTACTTC. It yields the protein CASSPHGLESSYEQYF.

The chain joins TRBV5-4 to TRBJ2-3; 13 nucleotides agree with TRBD2. Looked up from germline, CDR1 is SGHNT and CDR2 is YYREEE (reference sequence). The V segment lost 0 bases and the J segment 6 bases; nucleotides outside the gene matches: 4. This CDR3 is 16 amino acids long. This CDR3 reads CASSLGGTSGADTQYF. The CDR3, as DNA: TGTGCCAGCAGCTTGGGTGGGACTAGCGGGGCGGATACGCAGTATTTT. The variable domain in full, with the rest retrieved from reference TRBV5-4 and TRBJ2-3, is ETGVTQSPTHLIKTRGQQVTLRCSSQSGHNTVSWYQQALGQGPQFIFQYYREEENGRGNFPPRFSGLQFPNYSSELNVNALELDDSALYLCASSLGGTSGADTQYFGPGTRLTVL.

The V gene is TRBV7-9, the J gene TRBJ2-7; D perhaps matches TRBD2 (5 bases). CDR1 is SEHNR and CDR2 is FQNEAQ in the germline V gene (reference sequence). CDR3 length: 12 amino acids. Trimming stripped 8 bases from V and 3 bases from J, with 11 bases between. Written as DNA, the CDR3 is TGTGCCAGCGAGGGCGATCACTACGAGCAGTACTTC. It is translated as CASEGDHYEQYF.

The chain is built from TRBV18 and TRBJ2-1, with D perhaps matching TRBD2 (6 bases). The length of the CDR3 is 15 residues. V lost 6 bases and J lost 1, with 13 bases in between. The germline gives CDR1 KGHSH, CDR2 LQKENI. The CDR3 here is CASSAGTSSYNEQFF. For the CDR3, the DNA is TGTGCCAGCTCGGCCGGGACTTCGTCCTACAATGAGCAGTTCTTC.

The rearrangement joins TRBV19 to TRBJ1-1, with 7 bases identical to TRBD1. Germline V CDR1 and CDR2: LNHDA, SQIVND (reference sequence). This CDR3 has 13 residues. The V and J ends lost 5 bases and 1 base, in that order; junction bases with no gene match: 1. CDR3 sequence: CASSDRANTEAFF. The CDR3 region has the DNA TGTGCCAGTAGTGACAGGGCGAACACTGAAGCTTTCTTT.

Remarks on this clone: This sample includes further DNA sequences coding for the same CDR3. The gene calls are TRBV20-1 and TRBJ1-2, with D possibly being TRBD1 (6 bases). The V end was cut by 3 bases, the J end by 7 bases, with 9 bases between. The CDR3 runs 11 residues. CDR1 is DFQATT, CDR2 SNEGSKA, per germline (reference sequence). The CDR3 loop reads CSAREGGGYTF. The CDR3 DNA is TGCAGTGCTAGGGAAGGGGGTGGCTACACCTTC.

The CDR3 DNA reads as TGCGCCAGCAGCTCAGCACCACAGGGAATGGCGAACACCGGGGAGCTGTTTTTT. This codes for CASSSAPQGMANTGELFF. The chain couples TRBV5-1 to TRBJ2-2; D is perhaps TRBD1 (6 bases). CDR3 length: 18 residues. Germline assignment: CDR1 SGHRS and CDR2 YFSETQ. V lost 3 bases and J lost 0, with 18 bases in between.

J is TRBJ1-5 and V is TRBV28, with unresolved D. This CDR3 spans 13 amino acids. Between the trimmed V and J ends, which lost 3 bases and 5 bases, there was a span of 8 bases. Germline loops: CDR1 MDHEN, CDR2 SYDVKM. CDR3 sequence reads: CASSFGSDQPQHF. CDR3 DNA sequence: TGTGCCAGCAGTTTTGGCTCAGATCAGCCCCAGCATTTT.

On this clone itself: Other DNA sequences from this sample encode an identical CDR3 as well. V gene TRBV15 combines with J gene TRBJ1-4; TRBD1 is a possible D gene (5 bases). Germline CDR1 and CDR2: LNHNV and YYDKDF (reference sequence). This CDR3 has 13 amino acids. V was pared by 1 base and J by 8 bases, with 8 bases between. CDR3 region: CATSRGQGEKLFF. In DNA form, the CDR3 reads TGTGCCACCAGCAGAGGGCAGGGAGAAAAACTGTTTTTT.

The rearrangement uses TRBV5-6 and TRBJ1-5; 8 nucleotides align to TRBD1. CDR3 length: 15 residues. The V segment lost 0 bases and the J segment 6 bases; nucleotides outside the gene matches: 5. Per germline, CDR1 SGHDT and CDR2 YYEEEE. CDR3 sequence (DNA): TGTGCCAGCAGCTTGGGGACAGGGTTCGTTCAGCCCCAGCATTTT. This codes for CASSLGTGFVQPQHF.

Only a few counts were recorded for this clone. This chain joins TRBV6-2 or TRBV6-3 and TRBJ1-6; no definite D call. V lost 2 bases and J 5 bases, leaving 10 bases between the germline ends. Germline CDR1 reads MNHEY; CDR2 reads SVGEGT. The CDR3 runs 15 residues. The CDR3 nucleotides are TGTGCCAGCAGTTACCAAGACACCCATAATTCACCCCTCCACTTT. Protein sequence: CASSYQDTHNSPLHF.

This clone was seen once. The rearrangement uses TRBV9 and TRBJ1-5; D remains ambiguous. Between the trimmed V and J ends, which lost 0 bases and 3 bases, there was a span of 10 bases. Germline V lookup: CDR1 SGDLS, CDR2 YYNGEE. The CDR3 extends over 15 amino acids. The CDR3 spells CASSVGGNFNQPQHF. The CDR3 bases are TGTGCCAGCAGCGTAGGAGGCAACTTCAATCAGCCCCAGCATTTT.

This sequence joins TRBV15 and TRBJ2-2; no firm D call. The ends were cut back, 0 bases at V and 4 bases at J, with 15 bases in the middle. Germline CDR1 LNHNV, CDR2 YYDKDF (reference sequence). This CDR3 region has 17 residues. In DNA form, the CDR3 reads TGTGCCACCAGCAGAGAACGTGGGCAAGTAAGCACCGGGGAGCTGTTTTTT. Amino acid sequence: CATSRERGQVSTGELFF.

The chain has TRBV7-2 and TRBJ1-4; D gene unclear. This CDR3 contains 14 residues. Germline V gene lookup returns CDR1 SGHTA and CDR2 FQGNSA. V lost 5 bases and J 3 bases, leaving 10 bases between the germline ends. The CDR3 protein is CASSPGGSNEKLFF. Written as DNA, the CDR3 is TGTGCCAGCAGCCCAGGAGGATCTAATGAAAAACTGTTTTTT.

The chain uses TRBV30 and TRBJ2-2; possibly TRBD1 for D (6 bases). CDR1 GTSNPN and CDR2 SVGIG come from the germline V gene (reference sequence). Trimming stripped 0 bases from V and 9 bases from J, with 11 bases between. The CDR3 covers 13 residues. This chain's CDR3 is CAWSVLGARELFF. The DNA for the CDR3 is TGTGCCTGGAGTGTACTGGGGGCCCGGGAGCTGTTTTTT.

The rearrangement joins TRBV5-1 to TRBJ1-6; D gene uncertain. Germline V lookup: CDR1 SGHRS, CDR2 YFSETQ. Trimming stripped 0 bases from V and 4 bases from J, with 14 bases between. This CDR3 is 17 amino acids long. CDR3 in amino acids: CASSLGGRSGYNSPLHF. For the CDR3, the DNA is TGCGCCAGCAGCTTGGGCGGACGCTCGGGGTATAATTCACCCCTCCACTTT.

V and J are TRBV19 and TRBJ2-1, with D maybe TRBD2 (7 bases). Trimming took off 3 bases at V and 4 bases at J, with 16 bases between the two ends. This CDR3 contains 16 residues. Germline V gene sequence: CDR1 LNHDA, CDR2 SQIVND (reference sequence). CDR3 DNA: TGTGCCAGTAGTATGGGAGGGGGACTACTGTACAATGAGCAGTTCTTC. Its translation is CASSMGGGLLYNEQFF.

This clone was detected only a few times. This chain uses TRBV13 with TRBJ2-1, with a tentative D call TRBD2 (5 bases). This CDR3 comprises 15 residues. Germline V gene lookup returns CDR1 PRHDT and CDR2 FYEKMQ (reference sequence). V was pared by 3 bases and J by 1 base, with 10 bases between. This CDR3 reads CASSFFTGSYNEQFF. The CDR3 nucleotides read TGTGCCAGCAGCTTTTTCACGGGATCCTACAATGAGCAGTTCTTC.